Following are 8 T cell receptor beta chains from one sample sequenced in a study of blood T cell repertoires in COVID-19. Produced via immunoSEQ multiplex PCR; TCRdb's table is partial and in-frame only. The table has over 150,000 clones, around 87% seen once. Sequencing was performed on peripheral blood. These receptors came from a man aged 55-75 years with COVID-19, enrolled during active disease.

This clone has a single count. The chain combines TRBV5-6 with TRBJ2-5, with TRBD2 matching 12 bases. Unmatched junction bases numbered 3, after V lost 4 bases and J lost 2 bases. CDR1 and CDR2 from the germline V gene are SGHDT and YYEEEE. The CDR3 runs 15 residues. The CDR3 protein is CASSLGLAGQETQYF. The CDR3, as DNA: TGTGCCAGCAGCCTCGGACTAGCGGGACAAGAGACCCAGTACTTC.

The chain couples TRBV28 to TRBJ1-5; D is perhaps TRBD1 (6 bases). V gave up 6 bases and J gave up 0 bases, with 15 bases separating them. Germline CDR1 and CDR2: MDHEN and SYDVKM. This CDR3 region has 16 residues. CDR3 amino acids: CASRSKQGYSNQPQHF. DNA of the CDR3: TGTGCCAGCAGATCCAAACAGGGATATAGCAATCAGCCCCAGCATTTT.

This sequence joins TRBV28 and TRBJ1-6; D gene ambiguous. There are 14 residues in the CDR3. Deletions cut 2 bases from V and 8 bases from J, with 10 bases between. The germline gives CDR1 MDHEN, CDR2 SYDVKM. The CDR3 reads CASSLPRQDSPLHF. The CDR3 DNA reads as TGTGCCAGCAGTTTACCCCGACAAGATTCACCCCTCCACTTT.

The chain couples TRBV5-1 to TRBJ1-1, with D possibly being TRBD1 (6 bases). The CDR3 runs to 14 residues. Looked up from germline, CDR1 is SGHRS and CDR2 is YFSETQ. The V end lost 4 bases, the J end lost 0 bases, and 10 bases lay between the germline ends. CDR3: CASSAQGLNTEAFF. The CDR3 coding sequence is TGCGCCAGCAGCGCACAGGGTCTGAACACTGAAGCTTTCTTT.

V is TRBV2 and J is TRBJ2-7; 10 positions match TRBD1. Trimming took 6 bases from V and 3 from J; bases not matched to a gene: 5. Germline CDR1 is SNHLY and CDR2 is FYNNEI. The CDR3 is 14 amino acids. CDR3 DNA: TGTGCCAGCAGGGACAGGGGGAAAAGCTACGAGCAGTACTTC. Residues: CASRDRGKSYEQYF.

This chain joins TRBV2 and TRBJ1-5, with 7 positions matching TRBD1. V shed 5 bases, J shed 3 bases, and the junction held 7 bases outside the gene matches. Per germline, CDR1 SNHLY and CDR2 FYNNEI. The CDR3 length is 15 residues. Here the CDR3 reads CASSLLQGNNQPQHF. In DNA form, the CDR3 reads TGTGCCAGCAGTCTCTTACAGGGGAACAATCAGCCCCAGCATTTT.

J is TRBJ1-1 and V is TRBV7-2; D not resolved. Between the trimmed V and J ends, which lost 5 bases and 2 bases, there was a span of 18 bases. This CDR3 region has 16 residues. From germline, CDR1 is SGHTA and CDR2 FQGNSA. The DNA of the CDR3 is TGTGCCAGCAGCCCTCAACTACCCTCAGTAAACACTGAAGCTTTCTTT. Residues: CASSPQLPSVNTEAFF.

This sequence joins TRBV24-1 and TRBJ2-6; a weak D match, TRBD1 (5 bases). V was pared by 0 bases and J by 4 bases, with 6 bases between. The CDR3 totals 15 residues. Germline V gives CDR1 KGHDR, CDR2 SFDVKD. The DNA for the CDR3 is TGTGCCACCAGTGATTTGGGGGCGGGGGCCAACGTCCTGACTTTC. As protein: CATSDLGAGANVLTF.